The T cell receptor (beta chain) under discussion was sequenced for a study of blood T cells in healthy people across ages (dated by TCRdb to between 2014 and 2017). In terms of the full investigation: In model experiments, template switching captured about one uniquely barcoded TCR beta cDNA molecule for every two T cells. Age-related changes in TCR beta repertoire diversity were measured in the study by deep sequencing normalized with unique cDNA molecular identifiers. Donors were grouped into four age groups: young (average approximately 15 years), middle-aged (39), aged (about 59) and long-lived (around 80). Using the same blood draw, the study looked at two additional independent replicas of 1 million unique cDNA reads for two donors, one aged 18 to 29 and the other aged 80 or older.

Trimming takes 5 bases off V and 5 bases off J; junction bases not matched to a gene: 8. The CDR1 and CDR2 encoded by the germline V gene (reference sequence) are SEHNR and FQNEAQ. The CDR3 runs 14 residues from the cysteine to the phenylalanine. Just the 42-base CDR3 DNA is kept, in frame starting at base 1. Findings and caveats that apply to the study as a whole: Total diversity estimates from one million sequenced T cells were considered lower bounds and underestimates. Compared with the aged group, the long-lived group had more naive CD4+ T cells, fewer expanded clones and increased TCR diversity, suggesting age selection. There was a strong correlation between observed TCR beta diversity and the percentage of naive T cells measured by flow cytometry. As age increased, observed TCR beta diversity per million T cells dropped in a roughly linear way, and a significant reduction was already evident by age about 40. Conclusive comparison of naive and antigen-experienced compartments was prevented by the profiling of bulk unsorted PBMCs. Because the CMV infection status of the donors was unknown, age-related changes in expanded clonotypes may potentially have been confounded.

Details on this clonotype: It has no known antigen specificity. No per-base quality is available; no much larger clone lies one base away.

Receptor libraries were prepared by 5' RACE. Data came from an Illumina HiSeq 2500. A second about 7 to 11 cycle PCR used a sample-barcoded 5' primer and a J-beta primer mix. Each TCR beta cDNA molecule received a unique molecular identifier from a template-switch 5' adaptor carrying 12 random nucleotides. Each sample yielded at least 3 million CDR3-containing paired-end reads. All of the RNA was converted into first-strand cDNA using the Mint cDNA synthesis kit, with a TRBC-specific oligonucleotide serving as the primer. Following uracil-DNA glycosylase treatment, a first 18-cycle PCR with universal primers M1SS and BC2_uni_R was performed on all cDNA. The study's processing was this. Normalization of each sample was performed by random selection of 1 million high-quality reads, each carrying a distinct molecular identifier. Instead of being binned into consensus sequences, reads that shared molecular identifiers were thrown out. CDR3 identification, clonotype clustering and error correction used MiTCR with a Q25 quality threshold and the strictest error-elimination algorithm. Lower-bound total TCR beta diversity was estimated with a nonparametric unseen species model using Euler transformation. The public reads were reanalyzed by TCRdb: fastp trimming at Q25, MiXCR alignment, in-frame beta chains only. Each entry is one CDR3 protein sequence, shown with its most common DNA and genes. TCRdb's processing, not the study's, gives the V and J calls here. The sample has about 800,000 distinct CDR3 sequences on record, 20% to 30% of them singletons. Under 4.5% of the sample is in the top ten clones.

The donors were 40 or so Caucasian individuals from Russia, aged roughly 6 to 100 years, who were systemically healthy. About 10 milliliters of peripheral blood were collected from each donor into EDTA-treated Vacutainer tubes. Ficoll-Paque density-gradient centrifugation was used to isolate PBMCs, with at least 6 million obtained per sample. Total RNA, at least 5 micrograms per sample, was extracted from PBMCs with Trizol reagent. For every donor, an aliquot of PBMCs went through flow cytometry to measure the percentages of naive CD45RAhigh/CD27high T cells. These data also formed part of another study, on T cells of mothers and their children. That second report states: Nine systemically healthy Caucasian individuals, comprising three mothers and their six children, were included as donors. cDNA synthesis used all of the extracted RNA, with 1.5 ug of RNA in each 15 ul reaction. Sample barcodes and 2-4 random nucleotides were added via the M1S primer in the second PCR. Over 9 million TCR beta CDR3 reads came from each mother, compared with approximately 3.1 million reads from each child. TCR recombination output is similarly shaped by thymic selection in related and unrelated pairs, with a minor effect exerted by inherited differences. Normalized repertoire overlap was always found to be slightly, but never significantly, higher in related mother-child pairs than in unrelated mother-child pairs. Persistent microchimeric T cell clones were not detected, at a sensitivity of roughly 100 clones per million clonotypes. To look for features that set related mother-child pairs apart from unrelated individuals, the researchers ran deep NGS to compare the TCR beta repertoires of mothers and children. On average, the children were about 12 +/- 4 years old, while the mothers were about 37 +/- 4 years old. After adapter ligation with NEBNext reagents, the libraries were sequenced on Illumina HiSeq 2000 with 100+100 nt paired-end reads. To prevent cross-contamination, the mother and child libraries were prepared one month apart and sequenced in separate runs. For each donor, somewhere between roughly 450,000 and 2,100,000 distinct TCR beta clonotypes were identified. Naive TCR beta clonotypes were estimated from low-frequency clonotypes matched to each donor's FACS-determined naive share, without sorting.

Sequencing input: blood. The chain joins TRBV7-9 to TRBJ2-7; TRBD1 matches 8 bases in the middle. The receptor was isolated from a boy between 5 and 17 years old in good health. Read as DNA, the sequence is TGTGCCAGCAGCGGGCTGGACAGGGCTAACGAGCAGTACTTC. Translation gives CASSGLDRANEQYF.